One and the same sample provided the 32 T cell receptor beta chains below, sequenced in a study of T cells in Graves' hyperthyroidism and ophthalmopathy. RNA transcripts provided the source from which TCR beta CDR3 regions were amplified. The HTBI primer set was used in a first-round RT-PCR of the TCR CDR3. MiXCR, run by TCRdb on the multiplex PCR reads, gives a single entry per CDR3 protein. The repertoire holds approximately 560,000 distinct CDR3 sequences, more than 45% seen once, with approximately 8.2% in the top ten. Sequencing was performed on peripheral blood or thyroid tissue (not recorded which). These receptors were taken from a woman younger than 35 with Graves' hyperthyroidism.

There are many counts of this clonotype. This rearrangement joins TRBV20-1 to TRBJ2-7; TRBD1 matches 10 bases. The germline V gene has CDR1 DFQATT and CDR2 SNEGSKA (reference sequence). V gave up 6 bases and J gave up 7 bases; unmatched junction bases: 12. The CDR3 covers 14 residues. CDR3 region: CSAMSGTGDREQYF. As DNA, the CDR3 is TGCAGTGCCATGTCCGGGACAGGGGACAGGGAGCAGTACTTC.

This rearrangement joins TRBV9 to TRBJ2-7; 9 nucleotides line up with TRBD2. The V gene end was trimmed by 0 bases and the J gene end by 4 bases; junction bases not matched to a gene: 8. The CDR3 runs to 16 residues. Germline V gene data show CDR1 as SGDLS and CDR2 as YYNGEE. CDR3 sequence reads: CASSVEWSSGKYEQYF. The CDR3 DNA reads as TGTGCCAGCAGCGTAGAATGGTCTAGCGGGAAGTACGAGCAGTACTTC.

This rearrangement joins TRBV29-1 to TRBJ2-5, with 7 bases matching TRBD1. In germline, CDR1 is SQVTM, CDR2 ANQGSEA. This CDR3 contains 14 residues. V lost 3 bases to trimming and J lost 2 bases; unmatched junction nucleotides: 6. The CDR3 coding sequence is TGCAGCGTTGAGCATACAGGGGCACAAGAGACCCAGTACTTC. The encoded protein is CSVEHTGAQETQYF. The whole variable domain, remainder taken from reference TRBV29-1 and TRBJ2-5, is SAVISQKPSRDICQRGTSLTIQCQVDSQVTMMFWYRQQPGQSLTLIATANQGSEATYESGFVIDKFPISRPNLTFSTLTVSNMSPEDSSIYLCSVEHTGAQETQYFGPGTRLLVL.

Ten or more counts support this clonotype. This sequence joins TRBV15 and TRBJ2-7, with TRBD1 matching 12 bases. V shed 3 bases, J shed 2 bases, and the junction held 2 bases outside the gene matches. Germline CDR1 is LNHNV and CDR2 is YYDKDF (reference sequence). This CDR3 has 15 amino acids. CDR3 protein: CATSRGTGGTYEQYF. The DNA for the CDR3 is TGTGCCACCAGCAGGGGGACAGGGGGCACCTACGAGCAGTACTTC.

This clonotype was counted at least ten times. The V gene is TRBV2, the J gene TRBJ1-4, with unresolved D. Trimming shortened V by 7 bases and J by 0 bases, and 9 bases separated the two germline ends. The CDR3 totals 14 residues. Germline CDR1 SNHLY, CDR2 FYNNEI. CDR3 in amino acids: CASNLLTTNEKLFF. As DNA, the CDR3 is TGTGCCAGCAATCTGCTAACAACTAATGAAAAACTGTTTTTT.

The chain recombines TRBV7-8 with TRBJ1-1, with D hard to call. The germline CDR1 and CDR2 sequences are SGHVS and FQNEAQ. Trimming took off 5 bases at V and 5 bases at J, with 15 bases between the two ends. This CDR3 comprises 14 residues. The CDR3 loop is CASSPLRLRTEAFF. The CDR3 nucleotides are TGTGCCAGCAGCCCCCTCCGTCTCCGGACTGAAGCTTTCTTT.

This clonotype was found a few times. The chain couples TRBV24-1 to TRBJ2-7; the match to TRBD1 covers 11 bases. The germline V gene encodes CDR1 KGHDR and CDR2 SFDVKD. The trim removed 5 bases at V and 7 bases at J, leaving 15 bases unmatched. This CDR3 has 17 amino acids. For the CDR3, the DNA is TGTGCCACCAGTGCCCTAGGGGGCGGACAGGGGGCTGAAGAGCAGTACTTC. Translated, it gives CATSALGGGQGAEEQYF.

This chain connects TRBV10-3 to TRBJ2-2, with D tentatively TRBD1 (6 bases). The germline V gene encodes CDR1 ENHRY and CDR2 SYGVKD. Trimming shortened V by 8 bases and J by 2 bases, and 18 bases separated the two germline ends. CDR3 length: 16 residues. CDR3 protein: CAILDRRNFNTGELFF. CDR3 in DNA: TGTGCCATCCTAGACAGGCGAAACTTTAACACCGGGGAGCTGTTTTTT.

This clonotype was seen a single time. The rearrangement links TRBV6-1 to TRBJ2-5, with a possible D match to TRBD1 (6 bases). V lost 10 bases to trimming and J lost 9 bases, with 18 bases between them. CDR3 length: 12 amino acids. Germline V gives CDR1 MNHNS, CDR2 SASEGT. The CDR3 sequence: CAISEAGGAQYF. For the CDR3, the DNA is TGTGCCATCAGCGAAGCTGGGGGCGCCCAGTACTTC.

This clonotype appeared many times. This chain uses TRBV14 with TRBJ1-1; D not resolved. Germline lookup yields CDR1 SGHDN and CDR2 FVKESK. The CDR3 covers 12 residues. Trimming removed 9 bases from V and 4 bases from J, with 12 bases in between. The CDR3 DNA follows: TGTGCCAGTAGTAGGAGAGCCACTGAAGCTTTCTTT. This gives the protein CASSRRATEAFF.

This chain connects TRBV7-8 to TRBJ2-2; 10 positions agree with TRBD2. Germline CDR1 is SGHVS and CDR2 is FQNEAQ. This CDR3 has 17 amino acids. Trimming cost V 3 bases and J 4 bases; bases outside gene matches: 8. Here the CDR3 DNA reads TGTGCCAGCAGCTTGTTTGGGGCTAGCGGGAGCACCGGGGAGCTGTTTTTT. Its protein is CASSLFGASGSTGELFF.

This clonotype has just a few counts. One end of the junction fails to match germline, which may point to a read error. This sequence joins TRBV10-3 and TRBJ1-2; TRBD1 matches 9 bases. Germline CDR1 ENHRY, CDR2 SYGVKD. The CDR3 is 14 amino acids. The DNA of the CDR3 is TGTGCCAGCAGTTTCCTGACAGGGGGCTATGGCTACACCTTC. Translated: CASSFLTGGYGYTF.

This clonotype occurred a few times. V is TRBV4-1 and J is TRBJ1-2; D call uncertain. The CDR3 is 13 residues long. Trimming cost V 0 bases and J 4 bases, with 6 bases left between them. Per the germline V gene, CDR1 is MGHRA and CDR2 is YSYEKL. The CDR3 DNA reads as TGCGCCAGCAGCCAAGAACGGAGCTATGGCTACACCTTC. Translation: CASSQERSYGYTF.

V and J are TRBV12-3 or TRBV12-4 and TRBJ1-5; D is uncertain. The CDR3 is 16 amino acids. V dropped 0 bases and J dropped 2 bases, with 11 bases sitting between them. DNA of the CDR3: TGTGCCAGCAGTTTAGCTCGACAAGATGGCAATCAGCCCCAGCATTTT. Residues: CASSLARQDGNQPQHF.

CDR3 nucleotides: TGTGCCAGCAGCTTAGCGCCTAGCGGGGGAGGCTACGAGCAGTACTTC. This codes for CASSLAPSGGGYEQYF. The rearrangement links TRBV7-2 to TRBJ2-7, with 10 bases identical to TRBD2. The CDR3 extends over 16 amino acids. The J segment lost 3 bases and the V segment lost 0 bases, leaving 5 bases of the junction unmatched. From germline, CDR1 is SGHTA and CDR2 FQGNSA.

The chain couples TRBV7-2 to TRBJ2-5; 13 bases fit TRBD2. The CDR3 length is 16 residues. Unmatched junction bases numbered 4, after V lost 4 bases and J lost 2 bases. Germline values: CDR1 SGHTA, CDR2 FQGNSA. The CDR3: CASSSLAGGRQETQYF. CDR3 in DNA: TGTGCCAGCAGCTCACTAGCGGGAGGGAGGCAAGAGACCCAGTACTTC.

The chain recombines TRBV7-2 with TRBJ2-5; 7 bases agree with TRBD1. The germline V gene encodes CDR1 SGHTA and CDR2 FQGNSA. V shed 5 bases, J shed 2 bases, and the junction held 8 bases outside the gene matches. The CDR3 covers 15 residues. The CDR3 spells CASSQEGQVQETQYF. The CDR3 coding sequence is TGTGCCAGCAGCCAAGAAGGACAGGTTCAAGAGACCCAGTACTTC.

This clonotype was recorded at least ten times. The DNA of the CDR3 is TGCAGTGCCCACCAGCGAGGGGAGCACGAGCAGTACTTC. Protein: CSAHQRGEHEQYF. The chain uses TRBV20-1 and TRBJ2-7; D is possibly TRBD1 or TRBD2 (5 bases each). Germline V CDR1 and CDR2: DFQATT, SNEGSKA (reference sequence). Trimming took off 6 bases at V and 5 bases at J, with 17 bases between the two ends. This CDR3 is 13 amino acids long.

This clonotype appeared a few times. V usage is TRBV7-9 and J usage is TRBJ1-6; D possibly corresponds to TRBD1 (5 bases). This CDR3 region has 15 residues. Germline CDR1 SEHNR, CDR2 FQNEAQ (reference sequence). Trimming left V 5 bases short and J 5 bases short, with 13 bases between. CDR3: CASSGGTKNNSPLHF. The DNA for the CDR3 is TGTGCCAGCAGCGGAGGGACCAAGAATAATTCACCCCTCCACTTT.

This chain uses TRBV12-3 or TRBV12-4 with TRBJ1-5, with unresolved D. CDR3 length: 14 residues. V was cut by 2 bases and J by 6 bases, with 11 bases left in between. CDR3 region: CASSLSWAGQPQHF. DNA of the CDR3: TGTGCCAGCAGTTTATCTTGGGCCGGTCAGCCCCAGCATTTT.

In nucleotides, the CDR3 is TGTGCCAGCACCCAAGCGACAGGGGTCGAGCAGTACTTC. This encodes CASTQATGVEQYF. This chain links TRBV7-9 with TRBJ2-7; 8 bases map to TRBD1. J lost 6 bases, V lost 7 bases, and 8 bases had no gene match. The CDR3 runs 13 residues. Germline V gives CDR1 SEHNR, CDR2 FQNEAQ (reference sequence).

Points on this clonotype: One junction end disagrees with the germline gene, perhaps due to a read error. In nucleotides, the CDR3 is TGTGCCGGCAGCCGTGTGGGGGAGCAGTACTTC. Translating gives CAGSRVGEQYF. This chain joins TRBV7-2 and TRBJ2-7; D remains ambiguous. This CDR3 spans 11 amino acids. In germline, CDR1 is SGHTA, CDR2 FQGNSA.

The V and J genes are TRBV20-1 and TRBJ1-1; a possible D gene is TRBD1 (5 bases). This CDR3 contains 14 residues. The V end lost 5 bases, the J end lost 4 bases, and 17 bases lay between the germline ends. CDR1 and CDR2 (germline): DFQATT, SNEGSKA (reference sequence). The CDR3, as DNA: TGCAGTGCTCGCATAAGGGGCGTTGGCACTGAAGCTTTCTTT. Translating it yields CSARIRGVGTEAFF.

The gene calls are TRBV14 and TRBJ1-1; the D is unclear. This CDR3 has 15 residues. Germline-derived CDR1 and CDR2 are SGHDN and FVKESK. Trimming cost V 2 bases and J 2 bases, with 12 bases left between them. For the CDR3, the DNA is TGTGCCAGCAGCCAAATGCCGATTCCCAACACTGAAGCTTTCTTT. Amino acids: CASSQMPIPNTEAFF.

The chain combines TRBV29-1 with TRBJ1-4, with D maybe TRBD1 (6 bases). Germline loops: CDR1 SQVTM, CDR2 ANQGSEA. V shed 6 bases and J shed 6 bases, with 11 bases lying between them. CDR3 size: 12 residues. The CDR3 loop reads CSVETGHEKLFF. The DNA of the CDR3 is TGCAGCGTGGAAACAGGGCATGAAAAACTGTTTTTT.

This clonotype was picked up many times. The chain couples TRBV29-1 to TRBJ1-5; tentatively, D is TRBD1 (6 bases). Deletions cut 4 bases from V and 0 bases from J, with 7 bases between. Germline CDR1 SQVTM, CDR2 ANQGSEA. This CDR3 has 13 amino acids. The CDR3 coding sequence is TGCAGCGTTGCAGGGGCTAGCAATCAGCCCCAGCATTTT. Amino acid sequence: CSVAGASNQPQHF.

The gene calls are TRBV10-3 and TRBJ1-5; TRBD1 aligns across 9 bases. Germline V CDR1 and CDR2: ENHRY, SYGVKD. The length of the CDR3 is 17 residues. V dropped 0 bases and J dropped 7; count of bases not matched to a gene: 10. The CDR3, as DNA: TGTGCCATCAGTGAGTCGGGACAGGGTCGGACTCGCCAGCCCCAGCATTTT. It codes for CAISESGQGRTRQPQHF.

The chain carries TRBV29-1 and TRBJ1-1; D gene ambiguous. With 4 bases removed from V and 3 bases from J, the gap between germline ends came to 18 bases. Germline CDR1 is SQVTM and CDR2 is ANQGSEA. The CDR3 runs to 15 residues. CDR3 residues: CSVGGHTSSHTEAFF. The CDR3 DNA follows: TGCAGCGTTGGAGGGCACACTTCGAGTCACACTGAAGCTTTCTTT.

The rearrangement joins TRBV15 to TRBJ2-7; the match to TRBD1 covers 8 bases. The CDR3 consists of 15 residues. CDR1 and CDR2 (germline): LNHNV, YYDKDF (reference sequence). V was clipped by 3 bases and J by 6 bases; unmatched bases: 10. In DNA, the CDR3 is TGTGCCACCAGCAGCCCGAGGGCACAGGGGGGCGAGCAGTACTTC. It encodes CATSSPRAQGGEQYF.

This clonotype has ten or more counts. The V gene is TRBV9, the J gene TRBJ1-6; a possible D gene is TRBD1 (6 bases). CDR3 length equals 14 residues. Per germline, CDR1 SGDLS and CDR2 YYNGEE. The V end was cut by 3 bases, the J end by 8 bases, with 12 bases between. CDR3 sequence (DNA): TGTGCCAGCAGCGCATCAGGGGCAGATTCACCCCTCCACTTT. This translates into CASSASGADSPLHF.

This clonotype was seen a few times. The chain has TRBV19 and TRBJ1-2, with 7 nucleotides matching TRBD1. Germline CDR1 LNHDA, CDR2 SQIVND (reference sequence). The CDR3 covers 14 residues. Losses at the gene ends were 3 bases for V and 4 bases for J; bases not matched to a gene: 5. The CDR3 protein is CASSIRTGGYGYTF. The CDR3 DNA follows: TGTGCCAGTAGTATCAGGACAGGCGGCTATGGCTACACCTTC.

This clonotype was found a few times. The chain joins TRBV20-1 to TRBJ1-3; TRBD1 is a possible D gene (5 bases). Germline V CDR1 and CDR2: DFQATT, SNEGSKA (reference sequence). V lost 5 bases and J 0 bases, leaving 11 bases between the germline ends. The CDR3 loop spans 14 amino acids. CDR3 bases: TGCAGTGCTTACCAGGGTTTCTCTGGAAACACCATATATTTT. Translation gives CSAYQGFSGNTIYF.